The 13 T cell receptor beta chains reported below all come from one sample, sequenced in a study of T cell clonality in common variable immunodeficiency. The data were produced by immunoSEQ multiplex PCR, yet TCRdb's version contains in-frame clones alone and is incomplete. This sample carries some 44,000 clones, none of them present only once. Sequencing was carried out using peripheral blood mononuclear cells. These receptors originate from a person between 18 and 70 years old in good health.

This clone was seen repeatedly, ten times or more. The read stops 3 residues short of the end of the CDR3; the missing end is completed from the germline J gene. V is TRBV19 and J is TRBJ1-2; 7 bases align to TRBD1. CDR3 length: 15 residues. Germline-derived CDR1 and CDR2 are LNHDA and SQIVND (reference sequence). The junction had 5 bases not matched to a gene; V was cut back by 2 bases and J by 2 bases. The CDR3 bases that were read are TGTGCCAGTAGTATACCAGGGGGAAAGAACTATGGC. Residues: CASSIPGGKNYG. The full CDR3 protein reads CASSIPGGKNYGYTF.

As to this clone: The read ends 3 residues before the CDR3 terminus; that terminus is restored from the germline J gene. The V and J genes are TRBV5-1 and TRBJ2-5; TRBD1 is a possible D gene (6 bases). Per the germline V gene, CDR1 is SGHRS and CDR2 is YFSETQ. V gave up 5 bases and J gave up 7 bases, with 15 bases separating them. This CDR3 is 13 amino acids long. CDR3 amino acids: CASRLGQEGTQYF. The DNA read from the CDR3 is TGCGCCAGCAGACTGGGACAAGAAGGGACC. Drawing the rest from reference TRBV5-1 and TRBJ2-5, the complete variable domain is KAGVTQTPRYLIKTRGQQVTLSCSPISGHRSVSWYQQTPGQGLQFLFEYFSETQRNKGNFPGRFSGRQFSNSRSEMNVSTLELGDSALYLCASRLGQEGTQYFGPGTRLLVL.

In its sample, this clone was seen many times. The observed sequence ends 3 residues before the CDR3 terminus, with the missing tail filled in from the germline J gene. The V and J genes are TRBV30 and TRBJ2-7, with TRBD2 matching over 12 bases. The CDR3 spans 14 residues. In germline, CDR1 is GTSNPN, CDR2 SVGIG (reference sequence). The V and J ends lost 3 bases and 2 bases, in that order; junction bases with no gene match: 2. This chain's CDR3 is CAWSRLAGAYEQYF. The DNA read from the CDR3 is TGTGCCTGGAGCAGACTAGCGGGAGCCTACGAG.

Ten or more counts support this clone. Sequencing ends 3 residues short of the CDR3 end; the germline J gene provides the rest. The V gene is TRBV7-2, the J gene TRBJ2-7, with 8 bases that match TRBD2. Trimming at V came to 3 bases and at J to 3 bases, leaving 4 bases not matched to a gene. This CDR3 is 14 amino acids long. Germline V gives CDR1 SGHTA, CDR2 FQGNSA. The sequenced part of the CDR3 DNA is TGTGCCAGCAGCTTGACGGGAGGGGGCTACGAG. This sequence encodes CASSLTGGGYE. The whole CDR3 protein is CASSLTGGGYEQYF.

This clone has at least ten counts. The CDR3 extends 3 residues past the end of the read, so its final part is completed from the germline J gene. The chain recombines TRBV12-3 or TRBV12-4 with TRBJ2-2, with TRBD1 identical over 12 bases. Unmatched junction bases numbered 1, after V lost 5 bases and J lost 6 bases. The CDR3 covers 14 residues. The sequenced part of the CDR3 DNA is TGTGCCAGCAGTGGGGACAGGGGGCCCGGGGAG. It specifies CASSGDRGPGE. The CDR3, in full, reads CASSGDRGPGELFF.

Many counts were recorded for this clone. The read falls 3 residues short of the CDR3 end, and the missing part is taken from the germline J gene. The V gene is TRBV7-7, the J gene TRBJ2-5; no firm D call. V lost 1 base and J lost 2, with 5 bases in between. Germline V CDR1 and CDR2: SSHAT, FNYEAQ (reference sequence). This CDR3 is 13 amino acids long. Partial CDR3 DNA: TGTGCCAGCAGCTTAGGGCCGCAAGAGACC. This gives the protein CASSLGPQET. The full-length CDR3 reads as CASSLGPQETQYF.

In this sample, this clone turned up many times. The read stops 3 residues short of the end of the CDR3; the missing end is completed from the germline J gene. The chain combines TRBV20-1 with TRBJ1-1; 8 nucleotides align to TRBD1. J gave up 4 bases and V 0 bases, and 4 bases lay outside the gene matches. In germline, CDR1 is DFQATT, CDR2 SNEGSKA (reference sequence). The CDR3 covers 14 residues. Here the CDR3 reads CSARDLTGATEAFF. The part of the CDR3 DNA that was read is TGCAGTGCTAGAGATTTGACAGGGGCCACTGAA.

This clone came up many times. The CDR3 extends 3 residues past the end of the read, so its final part is completed from the germline J gene. This rearrangement joins TRBV5-1 to TRBJ1-4, with D possibly TRBD1 on 5 matching bases. The CDR3 loop spans 16 amino acids. CDR1 is SGHRS and CDR2 is YFSETQ in the germline V gene. The part of the CDR3 DNA that was read is TGCGCCAGCAGCTCCGGTGTTGGGGGGAGCGCCGACAAA. The encoded protein is CASSSGVGGSADK. The entire CDR3 protein reads CASSSGVGGSADKLFF.

This clone appeared many times. The missing CDR3 end, 3 residues past where the read stops, is filled in from the germline J gene. The chain recombines TRBV18 with TRBJ2-1; 8 nucleotides align to TRBD2. The length of the CDR3 is 14 residues. After removal of 6 bases from V and 1 base from J, the junction contained 2 bases not matched to a gene. In germline, CDR1 is KGHSH, CDR2 LQKENI. The CDR3 DNA, read in part, is TGTGCCAGCTCCGGGGGGGAGTCCTACAATGAG. Translating gives CASSGGESYNE. From start to end, the CDR3 is CASSGGESYNEQFF.

This clone was seen at least ten times. The read is 3 residues too short to cover the CDR3 end, so that end is filled in from the germline J gene. The chain has TRBV2 and TRBJ1-6; D unresolved. Germline lookup yields CDR1 SNHLY and CDR2 FYNNEI. Trimming took 5 bases from V and 4 from J, leaving 12 bases between them. This CDR3 has 15 residues. CDR3 amino acids: CASSPQLVYNSPLHF. CDR3 DNA (partial): TGTGCCAGCAGTCCACAGTTGGTATATAATTCACCC.

This clone occurred many times. The CDR3 end falls 3 residues outside the read, so it is completed with the germline J gene. The genes are TRBV6-2 or TRBV6-3 and TRBJ2-7, with D tentatively TRBD2 (6 bases). The V and J ends lost 3 bases and 4 bases respectively, with 7 bases between them. CDR1 is MNHEY and CDR2 is SVGEGT in the germline V gene. The CDR3 spans 12 residues. The CDR3 here is CASSYRGYEQYF. The sequenced CDR3 bases are TGTGCCAGCAGTTATCGGGGGTACGAG.

This clone has a count of ten or more. Read data end 3 residues before the CDR3 end; the end is taken from the germline J gene. V usage is TRBV7-9 and J usage is TRBJ1-1, with D perhaps TRBD1 (6 bases). The CDR3 is 11 amino acids. The germline V gene has CDR1 SEHNR and CDR2 FQNEAQ (reference sequence). CDR3 DNA (partial): TGTGCCAGCAGCTTCGGGACAGAA. Protein: CASSFGTE. Given in full, the CDR3 is CASSFGTEAFF. The full variable domain, with the rest looked up from reference TRBV7-9 and TRBJ1-1, is DTGVSQNPRHKITKRGQNVTFRCDPISEHNRLYWYRQTLGQGPEFLTYFQNEAQLEKSRLLSDRFSAERPKGSFSTLEIQRTEQGDSAMYLCASSFGTEAFFGQGTRLTVV.

This clone was counted at least ten times. The CDR3 end lies 3 residues beyond the end of the read and is filled in from the germline J gene. The chain combines TRBV7-2 with TRBJ1-1, with D perhaps TRBD1 (6 bases). This CDR3 contains 14 residues. Germline-derived CDR1 and CDR2 are SGHTA and FQGNSA. The CDR3 sequence is CASGNGGGRSGAFF. The CDR3 DNA, read in part, is TGTGCCAGCGGGAATGGAGGGGGACGGAGTGGG.